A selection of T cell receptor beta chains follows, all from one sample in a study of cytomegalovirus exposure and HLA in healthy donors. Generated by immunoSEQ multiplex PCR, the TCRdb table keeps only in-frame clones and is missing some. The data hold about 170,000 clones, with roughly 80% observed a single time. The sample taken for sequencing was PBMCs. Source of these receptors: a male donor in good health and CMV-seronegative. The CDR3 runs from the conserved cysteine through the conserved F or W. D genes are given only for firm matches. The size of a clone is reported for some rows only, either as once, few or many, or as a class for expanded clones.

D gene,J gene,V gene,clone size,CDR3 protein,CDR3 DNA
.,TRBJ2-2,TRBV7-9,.,CASSLERFQGHGELFF,TGTGCCAGCAGCTTAGAGCGGTTCCAGGGACACGGGGAGCTGTTTTTT
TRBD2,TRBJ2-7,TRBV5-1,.,CASSANPSGGYEQYF,TGCGCCAGCAGCGCAAACCCTAGCGGGGGCTACGAGCAGTACTTC
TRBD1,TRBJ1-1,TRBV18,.,CASSVGQPNTEAFF,TGTGCCAGCTCAGTGGGACAGCCGAACACTGAAGCTTTCTTT
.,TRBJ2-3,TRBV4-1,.,CASSQDGGGGTDTQYF,TGCGCCAGCAGCCAAGATGGCGGCGGAGGCACAGATACGCAGTATTTT
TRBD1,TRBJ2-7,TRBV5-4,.,CASSSRDRAYEQYF,TGTGCCAGCAGCAGCCGGGACAGAGCCTACGAGCAGTACTTC
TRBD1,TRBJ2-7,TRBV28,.,CASSPGQGAPYEQYF,TGTGCCAGCAGCCCCGGACAGGGGGCCCCCTACGAGCAGTACTTC
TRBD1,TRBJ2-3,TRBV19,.,CASNRQGSTDTQYF,TGTGCCAGTAATCGACAGGGGAGCACAGATACGCAGTATTTT
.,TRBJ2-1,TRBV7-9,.,CASSLGSEGLEQFF,TGTGCCAGCAGCTTAGGATCAGAGGGTCTTGAGCAGTTCTTC
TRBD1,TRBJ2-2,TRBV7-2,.,CASSSPSGTGGTGELFF,TGTGCCAGCAGCTCCCCATCCGGGACAGGGGGCACCGGGGAGCTGTTTTTT
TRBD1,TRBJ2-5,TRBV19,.,CASSRTGGHSPQETQYF,TGTGCCAGTAGTAGGACAGGGGGCCACTCCCCGCAAGAGACCCAGTACTTC
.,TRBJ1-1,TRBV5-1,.,CASSLGAGVTEAFF,TGCGCCAGCAGCCTCGGGGCAGGGGTCACTGAAGCTTTCTTT
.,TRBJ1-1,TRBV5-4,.,CASSSSARLDTEAFF,TGTGCCAGCAGCTCAAGCGCCAGACTTGACACTGAAGCTTTCTTT
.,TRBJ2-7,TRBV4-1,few,CASSQDIKQKAAYEQYF,TGCGCCAGCAGCCAAGATATCAAGCAGAAGGCGGCATACGAGCAGTACTTC
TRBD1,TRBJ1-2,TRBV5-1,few,CASSPIARQGGNYGYTF,TGCGCCAGCAGCCCGATCGCCAGACAGGGAGGTAACTATGGCTACACCTTC
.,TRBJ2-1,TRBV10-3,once,CAISDVDRSSYNEQFF,TGTGCCATCAGTGATGTCGACAGAAGCTCCTACAATGAGCAGTTCTTC